This T cell receptor beta chain was captured by sequencing in a study of shared clonotypes between healthy human individuals. Study context: The composition of the donors was two women and a few men aged 18 to 49.

V trimming: 5 bases; J trimming: 5 bases; junction bases outside the gene matches: 9. Germline V gene sequence: CDR1 LNHDA, CDR2 SQIVND (reference sequence). The CDR3 loop spans 15 amino acids. The method was immunoSEQ multiplex PCR; TCRdb's version includes in-frame clones alone and lacks a portion of them. This table has millions of clones, approximately 93% appearing once. Study conclusions and caveats: Clonotype sharing among the donors was expected to vary with sequencing depth.

Notes on this clone: Antigen specificity is unknown.

The sequence was collected from a man in his late teens or twenties in good health. Some clones in this sample may be carry-over from other donors' samples. The rearrangement uses TRBV19 and TRBJ1-2; 9 nucleotides match TRBD1. Sequenced material: naive CD4+ T cells from PBMCs. Stated subset: CD45RA+ positively selected. The CDR3 loop is CASSQVQGAIYGYTF. CDR3 in DNA: TGTGCCAGTAGTCAAGTACAGGGGGCGATATATGGCTACACCTTC.